This T cell receptor (beta chain) originates from a study of neoadjuvant anti-PD-1 for oral cavity cancer (dated by TCRdb to the early 2020s). Describing the broader study: Before curative-intent surgical resection, most patients were given three to four biweekly doses of nivolumab at 3 mg/kg. A fourth nivolumab dose was given around day 43 to patients without progression, and definitive surgical resection was performed in those patients on days 50-56. Under RECIST 1.1, a patient counted as a responder if showing complete response, partial response or stable disease, and as a non-responder if showing progression. There were more than nine patients in the parent correlative cohort, and the response rate was more than 25%. The investigation overall reported the following: Only a few patients per response group were included in the TCR analyses, and larger cohorts for validation were called for by the authors. After neoadjuvant nivolumab, significantly higher T cell clonality (Gini index) was found within PBMCs in non-responders than in responders. Higher pretreatment blood Treg/Th17 ratios correlated with higher pretreatment blood TCRbeta clonality and lower post-treatment tumor TCRbeta clonality.

PBMC libraries used mostly approximately 500 ng of input genomic DNA for deep sequencing, with six replicates per sample. TCRbeta libraries were prepared with the immunoSEQ hsTCRbeta kit according to the manufacturer's instructions. The finished libraries were brought together in one pool at 2.5 to 3.5 nM, which was then read using an Illumina NovaSeq 6000 S4 flow cell. The study's processing was this. Raw data preprocessing and quality control were performed with the immunoSEQ Analyzer. The analysis was limited to productive rearrangements, and each clonotype was defined by a unique CDR3 amino acid sequence. Using the R package tcR, the researchers computed the Gini-Simpson index as their estimate of repertoire clonality. Gini indices were compared with Student's t test, and associations with tumor size change were assessed by Pearson correlation. TCRdb holds this immuneACCESS table with in-frame rearrangements only. Some clones are missing; in checked studies, unresolved V genes explain under half, and the rest has no known cause. That table furnishes V, J and clone size, whereas the DNA furnished D and trimming. The sample yields about 68,000 clones; around 84% were counted once. The ten most abundant clones make up 3% to 3.5% of the sample.

Of note for this clone: This receptor's antigen is unknown. One base away there is no much larger clone; base qualities are not given.

The time point label here, explained by the study, means: after neoadjuvant nivolumab, at surgical resection. Patients had been newly diagnosed with stage II-IVA oral cavity squamous cell carcinoma, and no prior systemic or radiation treatment had been given to the patients. The cohort was composed of patients with HPV-negative, locally advanced oral cavity squamous cell carcinoma. Peripheral blood mononuclear cells were analyzed directly, without maintenance or expansion in culture. The samples were drawn from a longitudinal correlative study tied to a single-arm phase II trial testing neoadjuvant nivolumab in oral cavity squamous cell carcinoma. Genomic DNA-based TCRbeta sequencing was performed on subject-matched pre- and post-treatment PBMCs and tumors from three responders and three non-responders. Peripheral blood mononuclear cells were collected before nivolumab treatment and again after treatment, at the time of surgery. Genomic DNA was isolated from PBMCs using the Maxwell RSC DNA from Cells kit.

This sequence originates from a person aged 35-79 years with oral cavity squamous cell carcinoma. Specimen: PBMCs, collected after nivolumab (anti-PD-1) treatment.

The CDR3 region reads CARPLPGDYSNQPQHF. The sequenced DNA is TGTGCCAGACCACTTCCGGGGGATTATAGCAATCAGCCCCAGCATTTT. Recombination linked TRBV9 to TRBJ1-5; TRBD1 is possibly the D segment (5 matching bases). The CDR3 runs 16 residues from the cysteine to the phenylalanine. Left in the record is the CDR3 DNA by itself, 48 bases read in frame from the first base. Cut back by 8 bases and 0 bases, the V and J ends lie 18 bases apart. Based on the germline V gene, the CDR1 and CDR2 sequences are SGDLS and YYNGEE.